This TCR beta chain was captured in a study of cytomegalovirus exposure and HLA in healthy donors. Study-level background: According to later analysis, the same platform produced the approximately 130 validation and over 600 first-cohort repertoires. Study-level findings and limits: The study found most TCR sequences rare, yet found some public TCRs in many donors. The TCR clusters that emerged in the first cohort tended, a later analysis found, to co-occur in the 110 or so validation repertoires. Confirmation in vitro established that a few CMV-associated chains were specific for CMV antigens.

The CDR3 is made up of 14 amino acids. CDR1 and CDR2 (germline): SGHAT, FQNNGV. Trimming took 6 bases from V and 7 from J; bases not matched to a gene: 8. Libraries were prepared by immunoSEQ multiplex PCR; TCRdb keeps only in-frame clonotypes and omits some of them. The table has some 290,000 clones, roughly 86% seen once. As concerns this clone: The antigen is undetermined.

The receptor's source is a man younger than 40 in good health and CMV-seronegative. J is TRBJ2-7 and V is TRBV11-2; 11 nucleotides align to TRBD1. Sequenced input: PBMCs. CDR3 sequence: CASRESGTGGEQYF. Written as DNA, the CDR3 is TGTGCCAGCAGAGAATCCGGGACAGGGGGGGAGCAGTACTTC.